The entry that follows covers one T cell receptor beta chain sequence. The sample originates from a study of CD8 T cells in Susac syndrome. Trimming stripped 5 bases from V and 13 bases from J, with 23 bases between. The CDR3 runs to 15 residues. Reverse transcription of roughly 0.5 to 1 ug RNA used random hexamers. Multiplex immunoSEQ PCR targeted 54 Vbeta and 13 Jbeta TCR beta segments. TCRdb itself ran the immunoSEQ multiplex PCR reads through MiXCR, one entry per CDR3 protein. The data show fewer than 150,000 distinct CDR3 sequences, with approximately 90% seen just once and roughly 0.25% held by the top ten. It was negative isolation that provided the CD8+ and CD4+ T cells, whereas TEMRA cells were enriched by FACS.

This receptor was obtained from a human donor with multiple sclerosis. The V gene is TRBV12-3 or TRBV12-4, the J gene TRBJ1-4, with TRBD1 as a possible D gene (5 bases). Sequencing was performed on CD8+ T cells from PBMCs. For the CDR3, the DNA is TGTGCCAGCAGTAGGGGTGACAGAGCCTTGTTGAGACTGTTTTTT. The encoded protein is CASSRGDRALLRLFF.